This TCR beta chain was obtained from a study of PD-1 blockade in classical Hodgkin lymphoma. Time point described: cycle 4 day 1 (C4D1), after around six weeks of nivolumab. All patients relapsed after autologous stem cell transplantation, and brentuximab vedotin exposure varied. Here immunoSEQ multiplex PCR was the method, and the copy in TCRdb shows in-frame clones only, minus some. Among 90,000 to 140,000 clones, roughly 89% were seen once, and the ten largest hold around 19%. This sample comprised peripheral blood mononuclear cells (PBMCs), obtained before the fourth cycle of nivolumab. The sequence was collected from a human donor with classical Hodgkin lymphoma.

The CDR3 DNA is TGTGCCAGCAGCTTGGGGTACCCGATCTACGAGCAGTACTTC. Protein: CASSLGYPIYEQYF. The rearrangement uses TRBV5-8 and TRBJ2-7; D is unresolved. Trimming took 0 bases from V and 3 from J, leaving 10 bases between them. The CDR3 consists of 14 residues. Germline V gene lookup returns CDR1 SGHTS and CDR2 YDEGEE.